Each of the 21 T cell receptor beta chains below was sequenced from the same sample in a study of T cell changes during pregnancy in multiple sclerosis. Sequencing was performed with immunoSEQ multiplex PCR; in TCRdb, only in-frame clones are kept and a portion is missing. Counted here are some 67,000 clones, 91% occurring once; the ten biggest clones make up 2.3%. The sample here was peripheral blood, taken in the first trimester of pregnancy. The receptors derive from a female donor with multiple sclerosis, enrolled in a pregnancy study.

The gene calls are TRBV5-6 and TRBJ1-2, with a tentative D call TRBD1 (6 bases). This CDR3 contains 14 residues. CDR1 and CDR2 (germline): SGHDT, YYEEEE. V lost 4 bases and J lost 11, with 21 bases in between. The CDR3 spells CASSQQLQGTRYTF. Here the CDR3 DNA reads TGTGCCAGCAGCCAACAATTACAGGGTACGAGGTACACCTTC. Filled out from reference TRBV5-6 and TRBJ1-2, the complete variable domain reads DAGVTQSPTHLIKTRGQQVTLRCSPKSGHDTVSWYQQALGQGPQFIFQYYEEEERQRGNFPDRFSGHQFPNYSSELNVNALLLGDSALYLCASSQQLQGTRYTFGSGTRLTVV.

The CDR3, as DNA: TGTGCCAGTAGTGTACAGGGCGGGAGCCTGCGGCCCCAGCATTTT. As protein: CASSVQGGSLRPQHF. This sequence joins TRBV19 and TRBJ1-5, with a possible D match to TRBD1 (6 bases). The CDR3 extends over 15 amino acids. V was cut by 5 bases and J by 9 bases, with 20 bases left in between. Germline V CDR1 and CDR2: LNHDA, SQIVND (reference sequence).

The chain joins TRBV6-5 to TRBJ1-1, with TRBD1 matching 7 bases. After removal of 5 bases from V and 11 bases from J, the junction contained 5 bases not matched to a gene. The V gene's germline CDR1 is MNHEY and CDR2 SVGAGI. This CDR3 is 11 amino acids long. This CDR3 is CASSHTGEAFF. Here the CDR3 DNA reads TGTGCCAGCAGTCATACAGGGGAGGCTTTCTTT.

V usage is TRBV29-1 and J usage is TRBJ2-7; 8 bases line up with TRBD1. The CDR3 totals 17 residues. Losses at the gene ends were 4 bases for V and 11 bases for J; bases not matched to a gene: 25. In germline, CDR1 is SQVTM, CDR2 ANQGSEA. The CDR3 nucleotides are TGCAGCGTTGTTCCCCTCGAGGACAGGGCGGGACCCCAACTGGAGTACTTC. It is translated as CSVVPLEDRAGPQLEYF.

The chain couples TRBV30 to TRBJ1-5; possibly TRBD1 for D (5 bases). The CDR3 consists of 13 residues. Germline loops: CDR1 GTSNPN, CDR2 SVGIG (reference sequence). The V and J ends lost 2 bases and 4 bases respectively, with 9 bases between them. Written as DNA, the CDR3 is TGTGCCTGGAGTACCACAGGTAATCAGCCCCAGCATTTT. It encodes CAWSTTGNQPQHF.

The chain recombines TRBV7-9 with TRBJ1-5; D unclear. This CDR3 contains 13 residues. Germline V gene data show CDR1 as SEHNR and CDR2 as FQNEAQ (reference sequence). Trimming shortened V by 5 bases and J by 12 bases, and 17 bases separated the two germline ends. The CDR3 here is CASSDRTVERQHF. CDR3 in DNA: TGTGCCAGCAGCGACCGGACTGTGGAGCGCCAGCATTTT.

The chain recombines TRBV27 with TRBJ2-1, with 10 bases matching TRBD1. The CDR3 covers 12 residues. Germline CDR1 is MNHEY and CDR2 is SMNVEV (reference sequence). With 7 bases clipped from V and 10 bases from J, the junction kept 4 bases outside the gene matches. The CDR3 DNA reads as TGTGCCAGCAAGACAGGGGGCATAGAGCAGTTCTTC. It codes for CASKTGGIEQFF.

CDR3 amino acids: CASSRWGGQENEKLFF. CDR3 DNA sequence: TGTGCCAGCAGCAGGTGGGGGGGACAAGAAAATGAAAAACTGTTTTTT. The V call is TRBV11-2, the J call TRBJ1-4, with TRBD1 as a possible D gene (6 bases). Deletions cut 5 bases from V and 5 bases from J, with 18 bases between. Looked up from germline, CDR1 is SGHAT and CDR2 is FQNNGV. CDR3 length: 16 residues.

The V gene is TRBV6-1, the J gene TRBJ1-4; no definite D call. Germline V CDR1 and CDR2: MNHNS, SASEGT. This CDR3 is built from 14 residues. V was clipped by 7 bases and J by 0 bases, with 9 bases between them. The CDR3 DNA reads as TGTGCCAGCAAGTTTGGGCCAACTAATGAAAAACTGTTTTTT. This sequence encodes CASKFGPTNEKLFF.

V is TRBV7-2 and J is TRBJ2-3; D ambiguous. Germline assignment: CDR1 SGHTA and CDR2 FQGNSA. The V end lost 0 bases, the J end lost 5 bases, and 12 bases lay between the germline ends. CDR3 size: 15 residues. The chain's CDR3 is CASSLATASRDTQYF. In DNA form, the CDR3 reads TGTGCCAGCAGCTTAGCCACAGCATCCAGAGATACGCAGTATTTT.

The chain employs TRBV29-1 and TRBJ2-1; 14 bases are a match to TRBD2. CDR1 and CDR2 from the germline V gene are SQVTM and ANQGSEA. V was pared by 6 bases and J by 9 bases, with 4 bases of the junction left unmatched. The CDR3 loop spans 13 amino acids. CDR3 DNA sequence: TGCAGCGTGGGACTAGCGGGAGCTAGTGAGCAGTTCTTC. Protein sequence: CSVGLAGASEQFF.

V is TRBV5-6 and J is TRBJ1-1; D may be TRBD1 (5 bases). The V gene's germline CDR1 is SGHDT and CDR2 YYEEEE. The CDR3 loop spans 15 amino acids. Trimming removed 1 base at V and 1 base at J, with 11 bases between. The CDR3 coding sequence is TGTGCCAGCAGCTTGAATGGGGCGAGGAACACTGAAGCTTTCTTT. Its protein product is CASSLNGARNTEAFF.

This chain links TRBV11-2 with TRBJ2-2; 12 bases are a match to TRBD1. The V gene end was trimmed by 5 bases and the J gene end by 8 bases; junction bases not matched to a gene: 9. Germline loops: CDR1 SGHAT, CDR2 FQNNGV. CDR3 size: 16 residues. The CDR3 bases are TGTGCCAGCAGCGCCCGGGACAGGGGGCGAGCAGGGGAGCTGTTTTTT. Amino acids: CASSARDRGRAGELFF. Full variable domain (remainder filled in from reference TRBV11-2 and TRBJ2-2): EAGVAQSPRYKIIEKRQSVAFWCNPISGHATLYWYQQILGQGPKLLIQFQNNGVVDDSQLPKDRFSAERLKGVDSTLKIQPAKLEDSAVYLCASSARDRGRAGELFFGEGSRLTVL.

The chain uses TRBV4-1 and TRBJ2-5, with TRBD1 matching over 10 bases. Trimming removed 6 bases from V and 2 bases from J; junction bases left unmatched: 6. The CDR3 loop spans 15 amino acids. CDR1 MGHRA and CDR2 YSYEKL come from the germline V gene. The CDR3 here is CASSLGQGYQETQYF. CDR3 nucleotide sequence: TGCGCCAGCAGTCTGGGACAGGGGTATCAAGAGACCCAGTACTTC.

In this sample, this clone turned up a few times. The chain joins TRBV27 to TRBJ2-7, with D possibly matching TRBD1 (5 bases). The ends were cut back, 6 bases at V and 0 bases at J, with 12 bases in the middle. This CDR3 spans 14 amino acids. The germline V gene encodes CDR1 MNHEY and CDR2 SMNVEV (reference sequence). The DNA of the CDR3 is TGTGCCAGCAGCATAGTGGGGCGCTCCTACGAGCAGTACTTC. Translated, it gives CASSIVGRSYEQYF.

The rearrangement joins TRBV7-2 to TRBJ1-1; 7 bases map to TRBD1. The CDR3 loop spans 14 amino acids. After removal of 5 bases from V and 11 bases from J, the junction contained 14 bases not matched to a gene. Looked up from germline, CDR1 is SGHTA and CDR2 is FQGNSA. Written as DNA, the CDR3 is TGTGCCAGCAGCGTCGGACAGGCGATCGCGACCGCTTTCTTT. Encoded protein: CASSVGQAIATAFF. Using reference TRBV7-2 and TRBJ1-1 for the parts outside the CDR3, the full variable domain is GAGVSQSPSNKVTEKGKDVELRCDPISGHTALYWYRQSLGQGLEFLIYFQGNSAPDKSGLPSDRFSAERTGGSVSTLTIQRTQQEDSAVYLCASSVGQAIATAFFGQGTRLTVV.

The chain joins TRBV2 to TRBJ1-1; no clear D gene. V was trimmed by 2 bases and J by 4 bases, leaving 8 bases between them. The CDR3 sequence is 13 residues long. Germline V lookup: CDR1 SNHLY, CDR2 FYNNEI. In DNA form, the CDR3 reads TGTGCCAGCAGTGAATGGCAGTCCACTGAAGCTTTCTTT. It specifies CASSEWQSTEAFF.

The rearrangement links TRBV12-2 to TRBJ2-3; TRBD2 is the table's D call, not checked against the DNA. TRBV12-2 is described as a pseudogene. CDR3 length: 16 residues. CDR3 sequence reads: CASRTGERGRADTQYF. In DNA, the CDR3 is TGTGCAAGTCGGACGGGAGAGCGGGGCAGGGCAGATACGCAGTATTTT.

This chain connects TRBV28 to TRBJ2-5, with D hard to call. V lost 7 bases and J lost 3, with 3 bases in between. The germline CDR1 and CDR2 sequences are MDHEN and SYDVKM. The CDR3 sequence is 10 residues long. CDR3 sequence (DNA): TGTGCCAGCACGGAAGAGACCCAGTACTTC. It is translated as CASTEETQYF.

The rearrangement links TRBV2 to TRBJ2-2; TRBD2 matches at 8 bases. Trimming removed 11 bases from V and 10 bases from J; junction bases left unmatched: 12. This CDR3 comprises 13 residues. The germline gives CDR1 SNHLY, CDR2 FYNNEI. This chain's CDR3 is CASTSGRAPELFF. CDR3 DNA sequence: TGTGCCTCAACCTCCGGGAGGGCCCCGGAGCTGTTTTTT. Full variable domain (remainder filled in from reference TRBV2 and TRBJ2-2): EPEVTQTPSHQVTQMGQEVILRCVPISNHLYFYWYRQILGQKVEFLVSFYNNEISEKSEIFDDQFSVERPDGSNFTLKIRSTKLEDSAMYFCASTSGRAPELFFGEGSRLTVL.

Worth noting for this clone: This sample also contains other DNA sequences that code for the same CDR3. The chain is built from TRBV2 and TRBJ1-5; possibly TRBD1 for D (5 bases). Germline V gene data show CDR1 as SNHLY and CDR2 as FYNNEI. Trimming took off 3 bases at V and 2 bases at J, with 8 bases between the two ends. The CDR3 runs 14 residues. CDR3 nucleotides: TGTGCCAGCAGTGAGGCCAGGGGCAATCAGCCCCAGCATTTT. This translates into CASSEARGNQPQHF.